The 8 T cell receptor beta chains presented below share a single source sample, sequenced in a study of T cell responses to AZD1222 COVID-19 vaccine. Profiling relied on immunoSEQ multiplex PCR, and the TCRdb table lists in-frame clones only, not all of them. The table shows approximately 170,000 clones, with over 90% occurring only once. Sequencing was performed on peripheral blood, taken on day 0 of AZD1222 vaccination. The origin of the receptors is an adult in good health.

The V gene is TRBV6-4, the J gene TRBJ2-6, with TRBD1 matching 8 bases. Germline V gene sequence: CDR1 MRHNA, CDR2 SNTAGT. This CDR3 has 18 residues. The junction had 14 bases not matched to a gene; V was cut back by 7 bases and J by 3 bases. The CDR3 nucleotides read TGTGCCAGCATCTCCCGGGACAGGTCCCCTCGTGGGGCCAACGTCCTGACTTTC. Translation: CASISRDRSPRGANVLTF.

The gene calls are TRBV10-3 and TRBJ2-7, with 8 bases identical to TRBD2. Per germline, CDR1 ENHRY and CDR2 SYGVKD. V dropped 0 bases and J dropped 2; count of bases not matched to a gene: 6. This CDR3 is built from 16 residues. The CDR3 sequence: CAISESKRGTTYEQYF. The CDR3 DNA follows: TGTGCCATCAGTGAGTCGAAGCGGGGGACTACCTACGAGCAGTACTTC.

The chain employs TRBV11-2 and TRBJ1-2; TRBD1 is a possible D gene (5 bases). The CDR3 covers 15 residues. V was clipped by 5 bases and J by 2 bases, with 15 bases between them. CDR1 is SGHAT and CDR2 is FQNNGV in the germline V gene. CDR3 loop: CASSAIRRDNYGYTF. CDR3 sequence (DNA): TGTGCCAGCAGCGCCATAAGGAGGGACAACTATGGCTACACCTTC.

This sequence joins TRBV30 and TRBJ1-2, with 7 bases identical to TRBD1. The CDR3 is made up of 12 amino acids. Germline V CDR1 and CDR2: GTSNPN, SVGIG (reference sequence). J was trimmed by 8 bases and V by 0 bases; bases with no gene match: 3. CDR3 bases: TGTGCCTGGAGTGTCGGACAGGAGGGCTACACCTTC. It is translated as CAWSVGQEGYTF.

The rearrangement joins TRBV7-9 to TRBJ1-5; D is uncertain. This CDR3 region has 13 residues. The ends were cut back, 4 bases at V and 9 bases at J, with 13 bases in the middle. Germline-derived CDR1 and CDR2 are SEHNR and FQNEAQ (reference sequence). As DNA, the CDR3 is TGTGCCAGCAGCTCAGGTCCCTTGGGGCCCCAGCATTTT. This translates into CASSSGPLGPQHF.

The chain combines TRBV5-1 with TRBJ1-1; D remains unclear. The CDR3 runs to 14 residues. V lost 0 bases and J lost 5, with 11 bases in between. Germline V lookup: CDR1 SGHRS, CDR2 YFSETQ. The CDR3 sequence is CASSLGTASTEAFF. CDR3 nucleotide sequence: TGCGCCAGCAGCTTGGGAACAGCTAGTACTGAAGCTTTCTTT.

This clone has just one count. The chain couples TRBV15 to TRBJ1-2, with D possibly TRBD1 on 6 matching bases. The CDR3 is 17 residues long. Germline loops: CDR1 LNHNV, CDR2 YYDKDF (reference sequence). V was pared by 0 bases and J by 10 bases, with 24 bases between. The chain's CDR3 is CATSRDRTASPFGVYTF. The CDR3 DNA follows: TGTGCCACCAGCAGAGATCGGACAGCCTCTCCTTTTGGTGTCTACACCTTC.

The chain carries TRBV18 and TRBJ2-2; a weak D match, TRBD1 (6 bases). Trimming stripped 3 bases from V and 4 bases from J, with 15 bases between. Looked up from germline, CDR1 is KGHSH and CDR2 is LQKENI. The CDR3 extends over 16 amino acids. The CDR3 DNA is TGTGCCAGCTCACCGCAGTACAGGGTCTTCACCGGGGAGCTGTTTTTT. It codes for CASSPQYRVFTGELFF.